This TCR beta chain emerged from a study of regulatory T cells in long-lasting Graves disease. Study-wide results and caveats: Persistent-disease Graves' patients showed less TCR diversity than new cases.

The CDR3 sequence is 14 residues long. V shed 6 bases, J shed 2 bases, and the junction held 3 bases outside the gene matches. From germline, CDR1 is SQVTM and CDR2 ANQGSEA. Arm-PCR of CDR3 regions and iRepertoire HTBI primers were the basis on which TCR beta libraries were built. TCRdb analysed the multiplex PCR reads with MiXCR anew, one entry per CDR3 protein. The data show around 460,000 distinct CDR3 sequences, 20% to 25% seen once. Specified time point: persistent/refractory GD, antithyroid drugs over 5 years with positive TRAb. Researchers made the TCR library from RNA that was extracted from PBMCs. The peripheral blood volume drawn was roughly 9.9 milliliters, and it was collected into EDTA tubes. Of note for this clonotype: Its antigen remains unidentified.

The origin of this receptor is a female donor with Graves disease. This chain uses TRBV29-1 with TRBJ2-1; 11 bases line up with TRBD2. The sequences come from peripheral blood mononuclear cells (PBMCs), collected when the disease was refractory, from a patient treated with antithyroid drugs. CDR3 protein: CSVLSGGAYNEQFF. The DNA of the CDR3 is TGCAGCGTCCTTAGCGGGGGGGCCTACAATGAGCAGTTCTTC.